A single sample is the source of the 25 T cell receptor beta chains below, sequenced in a study of T cells in Graves' hyperthyroidism and ophthalmopathy. Authors of the study amplified TCR beta CDR3 regions from RNA transcripts. With the HTBI primer set, the TCR CDR3 went through a first round of RT-PCR. In TCRdb, the multiplex PCR reads were re-called with MiXCR into one record per CDR3 protein. The sample records about 360,000 distinct CDR3 sequences, about 13% being singletons. The sample was blood. These receptors were taken from a man aged 25-45 years with Graves' hyperthyroidism that later progressed to Graves' ophthalmopathy.

V is TRBV28 and J is TRBJ2-1; TRBD2 agrees at 7 bases. Germline trimming cut 5 bases from V and 1 base from J; bases unmatched to any gene: 8. Germline CDR1 reads MDHEN; CDR2 reads SYDVKM. The CDR3 loop spans 16 amino acids. The CDR3, as DNA: TGTGCCAGCAGTGACCCGGGACTAAATTCCTACAATGAGCAGTTCTTC. Translating gives CASSDPGLNSYNEQFF.

The chain couples TRBV19 to TRBJ1-6, with TRBD1 matching 7 bases. The CDR3 spans 14 residues. The germline V gene has CDR1 LNHDA and CDR2 SQIVND (reference sequence). Trimming at V came to 5 bases and at J to 2 bases, leaving 0 bases not matched to a gene. The CDR3 nucleotides are TGTGCCAGTAGTGACAGGGCCTATAATTCACCCCTCCACTTT. Its protein product is CASSDRAYNSPLHF.

The rearrangement joins TRBV4-1 to TRBJ2-3, with TRBD2 identical over 7 bases. Trimming at V came to 0 bases and at J to 4 bases, leaving 4 bases not matched to a gene. CDR3 size: 15 residues. CDR1 and CDR2 from the germline V gene are MGHRA and YSYEKL. CDR3 sequence reads: CASSQDGLVADTQYF. The CDR3 DNA reads as TGCGCCAGCAGCCAAGACGGACTAGTGGCAGATACGCAGTATTTT.

This clonotype was detected ten times or more. V usage is TRBV6-1 and J usage is TRBJ1-5, with a tentative D call TRBD1 (5 bases). There are 15 residues in the CDR3. Per the germline V gene, CDR1 is MNHNS and CDR2 is SASEGT. V was pared by 5 bases and J by 4 bases, with 15 bases between. The CDR3 DNA sequence: TGTGCCAGCAGTCACGAGCAGGGTTCAAATCAGCCCCAGCATTTT. Its translation: CASSHEQGSNQPQHF.

A few counts support this clonotype. The V call is TRBV7-6, the J call TRBJ1-5, with D tentatively TRBD1 (6 bases). The CDR3 runs 16 residues. Germline V gene data show CDR1 as SGHVS and CDR2 as FNYEAQ. V shed 5 bases and J shed 3 bases, with 17 bases lying between them. The CDR3 DNA follows: TGTGCCAGCAGCCCACAGGGAGGGCTACACAATCAGCCCCAGCATTTT. Protein product: CASSPQGGLHNQPQHF.

This rearrangement joins TRBV28 to TRBJ2-3; 7 nucleotides match TRBD2. CDR1 and CDR2 from the germline V gene are MDHEN and SYDVKM. This CDR3 spans 15 amino acids. J was trimmed by 2 bases and V by 2 bases; bases with no gene match: 4. The CDR3 protein is CASSLNLAVTDTQYF. The DNA of the CDR3 is TGTGCCAGCAGTTTAAACCTAGCGGTCACAGATACGCAGTATTTT.

The chain's CDR3 is CASRDSIYNEQFF. CDR3 in DNA: TGTGCCAGCAGAGACTCGATCTACAATGAGCAGTTCTTC. J is TRBJ2-1 and V is TRBV6-2 or TRBV6-3; D ambiguous. This CDR3 is built from 13 residues. Germline V lookup: CDR1 MNHEY, CDR2 SVGEGT. The V end lost 6 bases, the J end lost 3 bases, and 9 bases lay between the germline ends.

This clonotype was recorded at least ten times. V and J are TRBV3-1 and TRBJ2-1; TRBD1 matches 11 bases. The CDR3 is made up of 15 amino acids. Germline V gene sequence: CDR1 LGHDT, CDR2 YNNKEL (reference sequence). Trimming at V came to 1 base and at J to 8 bases, leaving 4 bases not matched to a gene. Written as DNA, the CDR3 is TGTGCCAGCAGCCAAGGGACAGGGGGCAAGTATGAGCAGTTCTTC. Protein sequence: CASSQGTGGKYEQFF.

The gene calls are TRBV9 and TRBJ2-7; TRBD2 agrees at 7 bases. The CDR3 is made up of 14 amino acids. The J segment lost 2 bases and the V segment lost 5 bases, leaving 7 bases of the junction unmatched. Per the germline V gene, CDR1 is SGDLS and CDR2 is YYNGEE. The CDR3 region has the DNA TGTGCCAGCAGTCCGGGACTACTTCCCTACGAGCAGTACTTC. Its translation: CASSPGLLPYEQYF.

The sample holds many counts of this clonotype. The chain is built from TRBV3-1 and TRBJ2-1; 13 nucleotides match TRBD2. Per germline, CDR1 LGHDT and CDR2 YNNKEL (reference sequence). V was clipped by 4 bases and J by 5 bases; unmatched bases: 2. The CDR3 has 15 residues. The CDR3 nucleotides are TGTGCCAGCAGCCCACTAGCGGGGGGGAACAATGAGCAGTTCTTC. As protein: CASSPLAGGNNEQFF.

This clonotype appeared many times. The chain recombines TRBV27 with TRBJ2-6, with D hard to call. The CDR3 sequence is 15 residues long. V was pared by 1 base and J by 0 bases, with 4 bases between. The germline CDR1 and CDR2 sequences are MNHEY and SMNVEV (reference sequence). The CDR3 reads CASSLYGSGANVLTF. CDR3 sequence (DNA): TGTGCCAGCAGTTTATACGGCTCTGGGGCCAACGTCCTGACTTTC.

This clonotype was seen at least ten times. This chain uses TRBV9 with TRBJ1-2; weak D call: TRBD1 (5 bases). The length of the CDR3 is 14 residues. V dropped 3 bases and J dropped 4 bases, with 13 bases sitting between them. From germline, CDR1 is SGDLS and CDR2 YYNGEE. The CDR3 coding sequence is TGTGCCAGCAGCGCCCCTGGGGGGGTCTATGGCTACACCTTC. It yields the protein CASSAPGGVYGYTF.

This clonotype was detected only a few times. J is TRBJ2-7 and V is TRBV6-2 or TRBV6-3, with 7 bases lining up with TRBD2. Germline CDR1 is MNHEY and CDR2 is SVGEGT. This CDR3 is built from 14 residues. After removal of 2 bases from V and 4 bases from J, the junction contained 5 bases not matched to a gene. For the CDR3, the DNA is TGTGCCAGCAGTTACCGGGGGGAAAGGTACGAGCAGTACTTC. Translated, it gives CASSYRGERYEQYF.

Only a few counts were recorded for this clonotype. V is TRBV14 and J is TRBJ2-7; a possible D gene is TRBD1 (5 bases). The germline V gene encodes CDR1 SGHDN and CDR2 FVKESK. The ends were cut back, 1 base at V and 4 bases at J, with 14 bases in the middle. This CDR3 comprises 15 residues. CDR3 sequence reads: CASSQALTGTYEQYF. The CDR3 coding sequence is TGTGCCAGCAGCCAAGCCCTCACAGGCACTTACGAGCAGTACTTC.

This clonotype was seen ten or more times. The chain uses TRBV11-2 and TRBJ2-7; D perhaps matches TRBD1 (6 bases). Looked up from germline, CDR1 is SGHAT and CDR2 is FQNNGV. V dropped 7 bases and J dropped 3 bases, with 19 bases sitting between them. CDR3 length: 15 residues. The DNA of the CDR3 is TGTGCCAGCAACGCAGGGACCCAGGGGAGCTACGAGCAGTACTTC. It encodes CASNAGTQGSYEQYF.

This clonotype was recorded at least ten times. The chain carries TRBV24-1 and TRBJ1-1, with a tentative D call TRBD1 (5 bases). Germline V gene data show CDR1 as KGHDR and CDR2 as SFDVKD. V gave up 9 bases and J gave up 1 base, with 20 bases separating them. The CDR3 is 16 amino acids. The CDR3 DNA sequence: TGTGCCACCCATCGGCACAGGCCCACTTCGAACACTGAAGCTTTCTTT. Protein: CATHRHRPTSNTEAFF.

The V and J genes are TRBV28 and TRBJ1-5, with D tentatively TRBD1 (5 bases). Trimming cost V 6 bases and J 1 base, with 19 bases left between them. Per the germline V gene, CDR1 is MDHEN and CDR2 is SYDVKM. The CDR3 covers 17 residues. CDR3 protein: CASRYLKGSTSNQPQHF. CDR3 DNA sequence: TGTGCCAGCAGGTATCTCAAGGGGAGTACGAGCAATCAGCCCCAGCATTTT.

This clonotype was observed many times. V usage is TRBV30 and J usage is TRBJ1-3; D is unresolved. V gave up 0 bases and J gave up 4 bases, with 4 bases separating them. CDR1 and CDR2 (germline): GTSNPN, SVGIG (reference sequence). This CDR3 has 12 amino acids. The CDR3 reads CAWSVQGNTIYF. CDR3 DNA sequence: TGTGCCTGGAGTGTACAGGGAAACACCATATATTTT.

The V call is TRBV27, the J call TRBJ2-5; no firm D call. CDR1 MNHEY and CDR2 SMNVEV come from the germline V gene (reference sequence). With 8 bases removed from V and 2 bases from J, the gap between germline ends came to 15 bases. The CDR3 loop spans 14 amino acids. Here the CDR3 reads CASAPLGKQETQYF. In DNA form, the CDR3 reads TGTGCCAGCGCCCCCTTGGGAAAGCAAGAGACCCAGTACTTC.

Comment on this clonotype: The junction differs from germline at one of its ends, possibly a read error. The rearrangement links TRBV11-2 to TRBJ2-1, with D maybe TRBD1 (5 bases). This CDR3 contains 16 residues. Germline CDR1 and CDR2: SGHAT and FQNNGV. The CDR3 coding sequence is TGTGCCAGCAGCTTAGATCTGCAGGGCTCCTACGATGAGCAGTTCTTC. Protein product: CASSLDLQGSYDEQFF.

This clonotype was seen many times. V is TRBV30 and J is TRBJ2-5; 8 positions match TRBD2. The J segment lost 1 base and the V segment lost 4 bases, leaving 5 bases of the junction unmatched. Looked up from germline, CDR1 is GTSNPN and CDR2 is SVGIG (reference sequence). The CDR3 contains 14 residues. The CDR3 region has the DNA TGTGCCTGGACCTCCAGCGGGAGCCAAGAGACCCAGTACTTC. Residues: CAWTSSGSQETQYF.

This clonotype appeared many times. The chain has TRBV11-2 and TRBJ1-6, with 7 bases lining up with TRBD1. Germline V gene sequence: CDR1 SGHAT, CDR2 FQNNGV. The CDR3 sequence is 16 residues long. V lost 4 bases and J lost 6; bases outside the gene matches: 9. CDR3 bases: TGTGCCAGCAGCTCCCAGGGGGGCAGGATTAATTCACCCCTCCACTTT. This codes for CASSSQGGRINSPLHF.

The rearrangement joins TRBV12-3 or TRBV12-4 to TRBJ2-7; D not resolved. CDR3 length: 12 residues. The V and J ends lost 6 bases and 4 bases respectively, with 10 bases between them. The chain's CDR3 is CASSREVYEQYF. In DNA, the CDR3 is TGTGCCAGCAGCCGAGAGGTATACGAGCAGTACTTC.

The rearrangement joins TRBV15 to TRBJ1-1; no definite D call. This CDR3 is 12 amino acids long. Trimming took off 0 bases at V and 7 bases at J, with 6 bases between the two ends. Germline values: CDR1 LNHNV, CDR2 YYDKDF (reference sequence). The CDR3, as DNA: TGTGCCACCAGCAGAGATGAGTATGAAGCTTTCTTT. Protein product: CATSRDEYEAFF.

This clonotype was observed at least ten times. The chain combines TRBV11-3 with TRBJ2-7; the match to TRBD1 covers 7 bases. CDR1 and CDR2 (germline): SGHNT, YENEEA. The V gene end was trimmed by 5 bases and the J gene end by 4 bases; junction bases not matched to a gene: 8. The CDR3 length is 14 residues. The CDR3 spells CASSTPQGPYEQYF. CDR3 nucleotides: TGTGCCAGCAGCACACCACAGGGGCCATACGAGCAGTACTTC.